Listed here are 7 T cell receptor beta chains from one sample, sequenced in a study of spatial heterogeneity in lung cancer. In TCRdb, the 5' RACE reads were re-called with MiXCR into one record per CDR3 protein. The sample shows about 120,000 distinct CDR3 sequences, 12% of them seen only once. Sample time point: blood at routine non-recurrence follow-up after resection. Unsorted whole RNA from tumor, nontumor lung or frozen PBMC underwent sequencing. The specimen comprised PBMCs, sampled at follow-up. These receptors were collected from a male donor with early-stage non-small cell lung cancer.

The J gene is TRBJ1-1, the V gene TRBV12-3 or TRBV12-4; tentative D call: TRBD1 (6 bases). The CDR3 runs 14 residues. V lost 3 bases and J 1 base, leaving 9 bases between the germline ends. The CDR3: CASSLGQRNTEAFF. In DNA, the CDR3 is TGTGCCAGCAGTTTGGGACAAAGGAACACTGAAGCTTTCTTT.

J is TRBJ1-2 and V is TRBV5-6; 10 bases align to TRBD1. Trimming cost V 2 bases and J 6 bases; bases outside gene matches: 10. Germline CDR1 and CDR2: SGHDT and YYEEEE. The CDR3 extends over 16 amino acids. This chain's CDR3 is CASSFATGQGMNGYTF. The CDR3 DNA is TGTGCCAGCAGCTTCGCTACGGGACAGGGGATGAATGGCTACACCTTC.

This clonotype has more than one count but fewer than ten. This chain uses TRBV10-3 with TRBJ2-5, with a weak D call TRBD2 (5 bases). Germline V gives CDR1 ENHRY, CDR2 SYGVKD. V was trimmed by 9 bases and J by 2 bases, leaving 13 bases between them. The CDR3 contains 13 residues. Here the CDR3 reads CAISSGEQETQYF. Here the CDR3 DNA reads TGTGCCATATCATCCGGGGAGCAAGAGACCCAGTACTTC.

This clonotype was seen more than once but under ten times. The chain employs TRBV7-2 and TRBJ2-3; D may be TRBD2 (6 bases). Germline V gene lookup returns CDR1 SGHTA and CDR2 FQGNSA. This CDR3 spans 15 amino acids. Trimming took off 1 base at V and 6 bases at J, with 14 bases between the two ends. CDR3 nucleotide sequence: TGTGCCAGCAGCTTAGGACTGAGGGCGGGGGATACGCAGTATTTT. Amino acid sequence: CASSLGLRAGDTQYF.

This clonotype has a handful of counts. The DNA for the CDR3 is TGTGCCAGCAGCCAAGACCCACCGGGCCCCGTGGCGCAGTACTTC. Translating it yields CASSQDPPGPVAQYF. V and J are TRBV3-1 and TRBJ2-7; D gene ambiguous. This CDR3 comprises 15 residues. CDR1 and CDR2 from the germline V gene are LGHDT and YNNKEL (reference sequence). Trimming took 0 bases from V and 9 from J, leaving 18 bases between them.

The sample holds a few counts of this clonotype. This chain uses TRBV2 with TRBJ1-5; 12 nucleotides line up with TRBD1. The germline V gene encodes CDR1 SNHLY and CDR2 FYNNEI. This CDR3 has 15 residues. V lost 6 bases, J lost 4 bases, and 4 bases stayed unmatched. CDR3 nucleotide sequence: TGTGCCAGCAGCGGGACAGGGGGCAAGAATCAGCCCCAGCATTTT. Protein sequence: CASSGTGGKNQPQHF.

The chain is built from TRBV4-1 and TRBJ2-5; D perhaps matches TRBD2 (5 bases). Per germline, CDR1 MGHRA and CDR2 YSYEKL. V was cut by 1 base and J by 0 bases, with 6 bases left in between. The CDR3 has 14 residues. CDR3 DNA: TGCGCCAGCAGCCAAGGGGAGTACCAAGAGACCCAGTACTTC. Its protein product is CASSQGEYQETQYF.